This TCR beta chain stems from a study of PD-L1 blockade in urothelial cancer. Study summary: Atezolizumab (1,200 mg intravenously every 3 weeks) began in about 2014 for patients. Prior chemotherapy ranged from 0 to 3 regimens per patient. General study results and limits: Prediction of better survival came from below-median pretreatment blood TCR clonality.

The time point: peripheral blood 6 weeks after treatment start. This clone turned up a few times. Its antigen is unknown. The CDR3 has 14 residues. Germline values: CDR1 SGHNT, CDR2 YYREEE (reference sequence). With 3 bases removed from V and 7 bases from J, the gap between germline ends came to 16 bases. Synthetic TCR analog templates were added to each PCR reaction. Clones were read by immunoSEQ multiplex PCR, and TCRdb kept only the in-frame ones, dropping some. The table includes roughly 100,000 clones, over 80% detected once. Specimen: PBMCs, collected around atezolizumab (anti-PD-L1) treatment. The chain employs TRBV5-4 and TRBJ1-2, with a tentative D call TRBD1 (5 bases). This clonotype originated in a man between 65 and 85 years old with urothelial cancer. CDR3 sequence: CASSSARESGGYTF. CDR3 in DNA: TGTGCCAGCAGCTCCGCCAGGGAAAGTGGTGGCTACACCTTC. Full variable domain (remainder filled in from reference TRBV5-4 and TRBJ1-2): ETGVTQSPTHLIKTRGQQVTLRCSSQSGHNTVSWYQQALGQGPQFIFQYYREEENGRGNFPPRFSGLQFPNYSSELNVNALELDDSALYLCASSSARESGGYTFGSGTRLTVV.